A selection of T cell receptor beta chains follows, all from one sample in a study of cytomegalovirus exposure and HLA in healthy donors. TCRdb keeps only in-frame clones here, not all; method: immunoSEQ multiplex PCR. The sample carries over 150,000 clones, 77% recorded once. Sequenced material: PBMCs. These receptors were taken from a woman aged 25 to 45 in good health and CMV-seropositive. The conserved cysteine and the conserved F or W are not part of the CDR3 here.

CDR3 protein: ASSANNPPRGYT
V gene: TRBV11-2
J gene: TRBJ1-2

CDR3 protein: ASSAGGSGTDTQY
V gene: TRBV9
J gene: TRBJ2-3

CDR3 protein: ASSLGGDYEQY
V gene: TRBV6-1
J gene: TRBJ2-7

CDR3 protein: ASMTEAKNIQY
V gene: TRBV6-1
J gene: TRBJ2-4

CDR3 protein: ASSSRRETQY
V gene: TRBV28
J gene: TRBJ2-5

CDR3 protein: ASNRPSGTDTQY
V gene: TRBV7-2
J gene: TRBJ2-3

CDR3 protein: ASSSGSTYEQY
V gene: TRBV11-3
J gene: TRBJ2-7

CDR3 protein: ASMTSLKLREQY
V gene: TRBV2
J gene: TRBJ2-7

CDR3 protein: ASSPIGRNTEAF
V gene: TRBV4-1
J gene: TRBJ1-1

CDR3 protein: ASSDWDRGVGDTQY
V gene: TRBV7-8
J gene: TRBJ2-3

CDR3 protein: AIRQGYYGYT
V gene: TRBV10-3
J gene: TRBJ1-2

CDR3 protein: ASSQDRARYNEQF
V gene: TRBV4-2
J gene: TRBJ2-1

CDR3 protein: ASSRRETPYEQY
V gene: TRBV6-6
J gene: TRBJ2-7

CDR3 protein: ASSLDLTGADTQY
V gene: TRBV27
J gene: TRBJ2-3

CDR3 protein: STALAAYNEQF
V gene: TRBV29-1
J gene: TRBJ2-1

CDR3 protein: ASSLAMRIEGYT
V gene: TRBV7-8
J gene: TRBJ1-2

CDR3 protein: AWSGQVFTGELF
V gene: TRBV30
J gene: TRBJ2-2

CDR3 protein: ASSPLTSGRRELF
V gene: TRBV19
J gene: TRBJ2-2

CDR3 protein: ASSLFRGNNEKLF
V gene: TRBV27
J gene: TRBJ1-4

CDR3 protein: ASSPYRGRSYEQY
V gene: TRBV6-5
J gene: TRBJ2-7